Below are 18 T cell receptor beta chains sequenced from a single sample in a study of cytomegalovirus exposure and HLA in healthy donors. The PCR used 60 Vbeta and 13 Jbeta primers. Measured with immunoSEQ multiplex PCR; TCRdb has only the in-frame clones, and not every one. The sample includes some 180,000 clones, just over 75% seen only once; the top ten take around 3.5%. The sequenced sample consisted of PBMCs. These receptors originate from an older woman in good health and CMV-seropositive.

This clone was detected only a few times. The rearrangement links TRBV29-1 to TRBJ2-3; TRBD2 matches 12 bases. The CDR3 sequence is 17 residues long. From germline, CDR1 is SQVTM and CDR2 ANQGSEA. V lost 4 bases to trimming and J lost 4 bases; unmatched junction nucleotides: 12. For the CDR3, the DNA is TGCAGCGTTGTAGCGGCTAGCGGGAGGGCCATCCCAGATACGCAGTATTTT. Protein: CSVVAASGRAIPDTQYF.

Of note for this clone: One end of the junction is discordant with germline, which a read error may explain. The chain's CDR3 is CAWSAPFSGSATKNSQYF. The CDR3, as DNA: TGTGCCTGGAGTGCACCTTTTTCCGGGAGCGCAACCAAAAACAGTCAGTACTTC. This sequence joins TRBV30 and TRBJ2-4; TRBD2 is a possible D gene (6 bases). The CDR3 is 18 amino acids. Germline V gene data show CDR1 as GTSNPN and CDR2 as SVGIG (reference sequence). Variable domain in full (rest from reference TRBV30 and TRBJ2-4): SQTIHQWPATLVQPVGSPLSLECTVEGTSNPNLYWYRQAAGRGLQLLFYSVGIGQISSEVPQNLSASRPQDRQFILSSKKLLLSDSGFYLCAWSAPFSGSATKNSQYFGAGTRLSVL.

This chain joins TRBV5-4 and TRBJ1-3, with TRBD1 as a possible D gene (6 bases). Germline V gives CDR1 SGHNT, CDR2 YYREEE (reference sequence). This CDR3 has 15 residues. V dropped 1 base and J dropped 0 bases, with 8 bases sitting between them. In DNA, the CDR3 is TGTGCCAGCAGCTTGAGGGGGACCTCTGGAAACACCATATATTTT. Its translation is CASSLRGTSGNTIYF.

The J gene is TRBJ2-3, the V gene TRBV29-1; TRBD2 might be the D (7 bases). The CDR3 length is 14 residues. Germline V lookup: CDR1 SQVTM, CDR2 ANQGSEA. The V end lost 4 bases, the J end lost 2 bases, and 13 bases lay between the germline ends. The CDR3 here is CSVGAGAFTDTQYF. The CDR3 DNA sequence: TGCAGCGTTGGTGCGGGGGCGTTCACAGATACGCAGTATTTT.

This rearrangement joins TRBV30 to TRBJ1-4, with D maybe TRBD1 (5 bases). V lost 4 bases to trimming and J lost 8 bases, with 11 bases between them. This CDR3 spans 12 amino acids. Germline CDR1 reads GTSNPN; CDR2 reads SVGIG (reference sequence). The CDR3 DNA follows: TGTGCCTGGACCTCTAGGGGCGAAAAACTGTTTTTT. Amino acid sequence: CAWTSRGEKLFF.

For this clone: Other DNA sequences in this sample translate to the same CDR3. The J gene is TRBJ2-3, the V gene TRBV28; the match to TRBD2 covers 7 bases. Germline V lookup: CDR1 MDHEN, CDR2 SYDVKM. Trimming cost V 2 bases and J 6 bases; bases outside gene matches: 11. This CDR3 has 16 residues. In DNA, the CDR3 is TGTGCCAGCAGTTTACGTAGTGGGAGGGCCGGCGATACGCAGTATTTT. Protein: CASSLRSGRAGDTQYF.

There are a few counts of this clone. The chain is built from TRBV19 and TRBJ1-2, with D tentatively TRBD1 (6 bases). Trimming took off 3 bases at V and 7 bases at J, with 15 bases between the two ends. Germline V lookup: CDR1 LNHDA, CDR2 SQIVND (reference sequence). This CDR3 region has 14 residues. This chain's CDR3 is CASSIFSGERGYTF. In DNA, the CDR3 is TGTGCCAGTAGTATCTTCTCAGGGGAACGTGGCTACACCTTC. The full variable domain, with the rest looked up from reference TRBV19 and TRBJ1-2, is DGGITQSPKYLFRKEGQNVTLSCEQNLNHDAMYWYRQDPGQGLRLIYYSQIVNDFQKGDIAEGYSVSREKKESFPLTVTSAQKNPTAFYLCASSIFSGERGYTFGSGTRLTVV.

The chain uses TRBV4-1 and TRBJ2-1; 8 bases map to TRBD1. Germline CDR1 reads MGHRA; CDR2 reads YSYEKL. V lost 4 bases and J lost 5; bases outside the gene matches: 7. CDR3 length equals 15 residues. The CDR3 nucleotides are TGCGCCAGCAGCCCCTGGACAGGGCGAAACAATGAGCAGTTCTTC. Its protein product is CASSPWTGRNNEQFF.

The chain combines TRBV19 with TRBJ2-2, with TRBD2 matching 7 bases. This CDR3 contains 14 residues. Per the germline V gene, CDR1 is LNHDA and CDR2 is SQIVND (reference sequence). Germline trimming cut 7 bases from V and 6 bases from J; bases unmatched to any gene: 8. As DNA, the CDR3 is TGTGCCAGTATTATGGGGGGGTTGGCCGGGGAGCTGTTTTTT. Protein product: CASIMGGLAGELFF.

This chain uses TRBV28 with TRBJ2-6, with 8 bases identical to TRBD1. The ends lost 4 bases at V and 2 bases at J; junction bases unmatched: 4. The germline CDR1 and CDR2 sequences are MDHEN and SYDVKM. The length of the CDR3 is 16 residues. CDR3 DNA sequence: TGTGCCAGCAGTTCTTCAGGGGGCGCTGGGGCCAACGTCCTGACTTTC. This gives the protein CASSSSGGAGANVLTF.

The chain recombines TRBV27 with TRBJ1-2, with TRBD1 identical over 9 bases. The junction had 14 bases not matched to a gene; V was cut back by 2 bases and J by 7 bases. The germline CDR1 and CDR2 sequences are MNHEY and SMNVEV (reference sequence). The CDR3 runs 17 residues. CDR3 bases: TGTGCCAGCAGTTTAACAGGGGGCGCTTTATCGGCGACTGGCTACACCTTC. Translating it yields CASSLTGGALSATGYTF.

Here the CDR3 reads CASSILRDSHYEQYF. DNA of the CDR3: TGTGCCAGTAGTATCTTACGGGACAGTCACTACGAGCAGTACTTC. V and J are TRBV19 and TRBJ2-7; 7 nucleotides line up with TRBD1. Germline V gives CDR1 LNHDA, CDR2 SQIVND (reference sequence). The CDR3 length is 15 residues. V lost 3 bases to trimming and J lost 3 bases; unmatched junction nucleotides: 8.

This chain links TRBV4-2 with TRBJ1-4, with 9 nucleotides matching TRBD1. The CDR3 is made up of 19 amino acids. Germline V gene sequence: CDR1 LGHNA, CDR2 YNFKEQ. V was clipped by 0 bases and J by 6 bases; unmatched bases: 14. CDR3 bases: TGTGCCAGCAGCCAAGATAGCGGAACAGGGGGCCAAGAGGATGAAAAACTGTTTTTT. This encodes CASSQDSGTGGQEDEKLFF.

The CDR3 is CASSYFQNTGELFF. The CDR3 coding sequence is TGTGCCAGCAGTTACTTCCAGAACACCGGGGAGCTGTTTTTT. This chain uses TRBV6-6 with TRBJ2-2; D gene uncertain. The CDR3 has 14 amino acids. The germline V and J ends were trimmed by 1 base and 1 base, with 4 bases remaining between them. Per germline, CDR1 MNHNY and CDR2 SVGAGI (reference sequence).

The rearrangement links TRBV7-2 to TRBJ1-2; D may be TRBD1 (5 bases). CDR3 length: 14 amino acids. CDR1 is SGHTA and CDR2 is FQGNSA in the germline V gene. Trimming stripped 1 base from V and 4 bases from J, with 10 bases between. As DNA, the CDR3 is TGTGCCAGCAGCTTAGGGCAGGGTAGCTATGGCTACACCTTC. Translating gives CASSLGQGSYGYTF.

The chain joins TRBV15 to TRBJ2-7; unclear D gene. This CDR3 has 13 amino acids. The V end lost 1 base, the J end lost 3 bases, and 7 bases lay between the germline ends. The germline gives CDR1 LNHNV, CDR2 YYDKDF (reference sequence). The CDR3 DNA sequence: TGTGCCACCAGCAGAGTGGGCATCTACGAGCAGTACTTC. Protein sequence: CATSRVGIYEQYF. The full variable domain, its missing parts supplied by reference TRBV15 and TRBJ2-7, is DAMVIQNPRYQVTQFGKPVTLSCSQTLNHNVMYWYQQKSSQAPKLLFHYYDKDFNNEADTPDNFQSRRPNTSFCFLDIRSPGLGDTAMYLCATSRVGIYEQYFGPGTRLTVT.

The chain has TRBV5-1 and TRBJ2-5; D perhaps matches TRBD2 (6 bases). V was trimmed by 4 bases and J by 7 bases, leaving 14 bases between them. Germline CDR1 reads SGHRS; CDR2 reads YFSETQ. CDR3 size: 13 residues. In DNA, the CDR3 is TGCGCCAGCAGCCGGGACTCCGGGGGGACCCAGTACTTC. It encodes CASSRDSGGTQYF.

The rearrangement links TRBV11-3 to TRBJ2-3; possible D gene TRBD2, 5 bases. The germline V gene encodes CDR1 SGHNT and CDR2 YENEEA. Trimming stripped 2 bases from V and 4 bases from J, with 13 bases between. The CDR3 is made up of 15 amino acids. CDR3 nucleotide sequence: TGTGCCAGCAGCTTACACGGAGGTACGGCAGATACGCAGTATTTT. Encoded protein: CASSLHGGTADTQYF.